A selection of T cell receptor beta chains follows, all from one sample in a study of blood T cell repertoires in COVID-19. TCRdb's table, derived via immunoSEQ multiplex PCR, lists solely in-frame clones and lacks some. The table has around 180,000 clones, 75% to 85% seen once; the top ten hold 1.5%. Sequences were obtained from peripheral blood. The receptors were gathered from a human donor in a cohort sampled during active COVID-19. The CDR3 runs from the conserved cysteine through the conserved F or W. D genes are given only for firm matches. Where a row states a size, it is once, few, many or the class of an expanded clone; other rows omit it.

j_call	d_call	clone_size	v_call	cdr3_nt	cdr3_aa
TRBJ2-3	TRBD2	once	TRBV12-5	TGTGCTAGTGGTTTGGTGGCTAGCGGGAGTATGGATACGCAGTATTTT	CASGLVASGSMDTQYF
TRBJ2-5	TRBD2	NA	TRBV11-2	TGTGCCAGCAGTACGACTAGCTTCGGGGAGACCCAGTACTTC	CASSTTSFGETQYF
TRBJ2-7	NA	NA	TRBV6-2/TRBV6-3	TGTGCCAGCAGTTACTTGGACAACTCCTACGAGCAGTACTTC	CASSYLDNSYEQYF
TRBJ1-5	TRBD1	NA	TRBV5-8	TGTGCCAGCAGTAACCGGGACAGGGGCTTCAATCAGCCCCAGCATTTT	CASSNRDRGFNQPQHF
TRBJ2-7	TRBD1	NA	TRBV20-1	TGCAGTGCTAGTCCCGGGACAGGGCGGGAGCAGTACTTC	CSASPGTGREQYF
TRBJ2-5	TRBD2	NA	TRBV3-1/TRBV3-2	TGTGCCAGCAGCCAAGACTGGAGACTAGCGGGAGAACTAGAGACCCAGTACTTC	CASSQDWRLAGELETQYF
TRBJ1-2	NA	few	TRBV5-6	TGTGCCAGCAGCTTCTTTCGGCAGGGAACTAACTATGGCTACACCTTC	CASSFFRQGTNYGYTF
TRBJ1-2	TRBD1	NA	TRBV4-3	TGCGCCAGCAGCCAAGAACAGGGGAGCTATGGCTACACCTTC	CASSQEQGSYGYTF
TRBJ1-6	NA	few	TRBV10-2	TGCGCCAGCAGTCCGGGGAATTCACCCCTCCACTTT	CASSPGNSPLHF
TRBJ1-1	NA	NA	TRBV4-3	TGCGCCAGCAGCCAAGATCCGGGTATGAACACTGAAGCTTTCTTT	CASSQDPGMNTEAFF
TRBJ1-1	NA	NA	TRBV19	TGTGCCAGTAGTAGAGGGCGACTGAACACTGAAGCTTTCTTT	CASSRGRLNTEAFF
TRBJ2-7	TRBD1	NA	TRBV6-2/TRBV6-3	TGTGCCAGCAGTCGACAGGGGGTGACCTACGAGCAGTACTTC	CASSRQGVTYEQYF
TRBJ2-7	TRBD1	NA	TRBV5-1	TGCGCCAGCATGACGGGACAGGGAGCCTACGAGCAGTACTTC	CASMTGQGAYEQYF
TRBJ1-1	NA	few	TRBV28	TGTGCCAGCAGTCCGGGAGACTCCACTGAAGCTTTCTTT	CASSPGDSTEAFF
TRBJ2-7	NA	NA	TRBV20-1	TGCAGTGCCTCAAGAGGGTACGAGCAGTACTTC	CSASRGYEQYF
TRBJ1-2	TRBD1	once	TRBV7-9	TGTGCCAGCAGCGGACGACAGGGGGCCCATAACTATGGCTACACCTTC	CASSGRQGAHNYGYTF
TRBJ2-7	TRBD1	NA	TRBV3-1/TRBV3-2	TGTGCCAGCAGCCAAGATTTCCCCACAGGGGGCTACGAGCAGTACTTC	CASSQDFPTGGYEQYF
TRBJ1-3	NA	NA	TRBV4-3	TGCGCCAGCAGCCAAGGTCTGGTAGCAAAAAACACCATATATTTT	CASSQGLVAKNTIYF
TRBJ2-7	NA	NA	TRBV3-1/TRBV3-2	TGTGCCAGCAGCCAAGGTAGTCGGGGTTACGAGCAGTACTTC	CASSQGSRGYEQYF
TRBJ1-5	NA	NA	TRBV6-1	TGTGCCAGCAGTGAAGCGGGGGGGGGCAATCAGCCCCAGCATTTT	CASSEAGGGNQPQHF
TRBJ1-2	NA	NA	TRBV4-1	TGCGCCAGCAGCCAAGTGTTAGCTAACTATGGCTACACCTTC	CASSQVLANYGYTF
TRBJ2-7	NA	NA	TRBV12-3/TRBV12-4	TGTGCCAGCAGTTTAGTACAGTCCTACGAGCAGTACTTC	CASSLVQSYEQYF
TRBJ1-5	TRBD1	NA	TRBV7-8	TGTGCCAGCAGCTTAGCAGGGGGCTATCAGCCCCAGCATTTT	CASSLAGGYQPQHF
TRBJ2-3	TRBD2	once	TRBV5-4	TGTGCCAGCAGCTTCGGGGGCGGGGGGAGCACAGATACGCAGTATTTT	CASSFGGGGSTDTQYF
TRBJ1-2	TRBD1	NA	TRBV5-6	TGTGCCAGCAGCACACCGGGACAGGGGGCAGCTGGCTACACCTTC	CASSTPGQGAAGYTF
TRBJ2-7	TRBD2	NA	TRBV18	TGTGCCAGCTCCCCTGGGATAGCGGGAGCTTACGAGCAGTACTTC	CASSPGIAGAYEQYF
TRBJ2-1	TRBD2	NA	TRBV7-9	TGTGCCAGCAGCTTAGGGACTAGCGGGTTCAATGAGCAGTTCTTC	CASSLGTSGFNEQFF
TRBJ2-5	NA	NA	TRBV6-6	TGTGCCAGCAGTTACACCGGGGGCCAAGAGACCCAGTACTTC	CASSYTGGQETQYF
TRBJ2-3	NA	NA	TRBV6-6	TGTGCCAGCAGCCATTCGGACAGTATCACAGATACGCAGTATTTT	CASSHSDSITDTQYF
TRBJ1-2	NA	NA	TRBV11-3	TGTGCCAGCAGCTCCCCTCCCGGGCAGGGCGTACATGGCTACACCTTC	CASSSPPGQGVHGYTF
TRBJ1-2	NA	NA	TRBV29-1	TGCAGCGTTGAGGAGGACAACTATGGCTACACCTTC	CSVEEDNYGYTF
TRBJ2-7	NA	once	TRBV27	TGTGCCAGCAGTTTGGGCAGGAACGATGTAACCTACGAGCAGTACTTC	CASSLGRNDVTYEQYF
TRBJ1-5	TRBD1	NA	TRBV6-5	TGTGCCAGCAGACCTAACAGGGGCAGCAATCAGCCCCAGCATTTT	CASRPNRGSNQPQHF
TRBJ2-6	NA	NA	TRBV6-1	TGTGCCAGCAGTGGCGTTAGCGGTAGCTCTGGGGCCAACGTCCTGACTTTC	CASSGVSGSSGANVLTF
TRBJ1-2	NA	few	TRBV7-3	TGTGCCAGCACCCCGACGGGGGGGGCCGGAGGCTACACCTTC	CASTPTGGAGGYTF
TRBJ2-7	NA	NA	TRBV6-2/TRBV6-3	TGTGCCAGCAGTGACAAGGTCTACGAGCAGTACTTC	CASSDKVYEQYF
TRBJ1-2	TRBD1	NA	TRBV24-1	TGTGCCACCAGTGACCAACAGGGGTGGGGCTACACCTTC	CATSDQQGWGYTF
TRBJ2-2	NA	NA	TRBV24-1	TGTGCCACCAGTGATTATTCCAGCAGGGGCCTTAGCACCGGGGAGCTGTTTTTT	CATSDYSSRGLSTGELFF
TRBJ1-1	NA	NA	TRBV10-3	TGTGCCATCAGTGAGTCAACGGGGGCTGAAGCTTTCTTT	CAISESTGAEAFF
TRBJ1-3	NA	NA	TRBV11-2	TGTGCCAGCAGCTTAGTCTTGTCCCCAGGCTCTGGAAACACCATATATTTT	CASSLVLSPGSGNTIYF
TRBJ1-2	TRBD1	NA	TRBV6-2/TRBV6-3	TGTGCCAGCAGTTACGAACTGGGACAGGGGGCGCGGAACTATGGCTACACCTTC	CASSYELGQGARNYGYTF
TRBJ1-2	TRBD1	once	TRBV6-6	TGTGCCAGCAGTTACCGGGACAGGGGGCTCGGCTACACCTTC	CASSYRDRGLGYTF
TRBJ2-7	TRBD2	NA	TRBV6-2/TRBV6-3	TGTGCCAGCAGTCCACTCCCGGGACTAGATAGCTACGAGCAGTACTTC	CASSPLPGLDSYEQYF
TRBJ1-3	TRBD1	NA	TRBV3-1/TRBV3-2	TGTGCCAGCAGCCAATGGGACAGGGAGAATGGAAACACCATATATTTT	CASSQWDRENGNTIYF
TRBJ1-2	TRBD1	NA	TRBV28	TGTGCCAGCAGTTCTTGGTCCCGGGACAGCTATGGCTACACCTTC	CASSSWSRDSYGYTF
TRBJ1-2	NA	few	TRBV7-2	TGTGCCAGCAGCCTGGGGGGGACGTCTAACTATGGCTACACCTTC	CASSLGGTSNYGYTF
TRBJ2-7	TRBD1	NA	TRBV4-3	TGCGCCAGCAGCCAGACCCAGGGGGCGATCGGCGAGCAGTACTTC	CASSQTQGAIGEQYF
TRBJ2-2	NA	NA	TRBV27	TGTGCCAGCAGTTCCCACCGGGGGTCGAACACCGGGGAGCTGTTTTTT	CASSSHRGSNTGELFF
TRBJ1-4	NA	NA	TRBV7-9	TGTGCCAGCAGCCCAACAGGATTTAATGAAAAACTGTTTTTT	CASSPTGFNEKLFF
TRBJ2-7	NA	NA	TRBV12-3/TRBV12-4	TGTGCCAGCAGTTTAGCTGCCCGGGACGAGCAGTACTTC	CASSLAARDEQYF
TRBJ2-5	NA	NA	TRBV3-1/TRBV3-2	TGTGCCAGCAGCCAAGATCGGGTGGAGACCCAGTACTTC	CASSQDRVETQYF
TRBJ1-5	NA	NA	TRBV5-5	TGTGCCAGCAGCTTGCTTAGCAATCAGCCCCAGCATTTT	CASSLLSNQPQHF
TRBJ1-2	NA	NA	TRBV11-1	TGTGCCAGCAGCCCCAGTCAGGGCTATGGCTACACCTTC	CASSPSQGYGYTF
TRBJ2-3	TRBD2	NA	TRBV6-6	TGTGCCAGCAGTCGGACTAGCGGGGGGGGTAAAGATACGCAGTATTTT	CASSRTSGGGKDTQYF
TRBJ1-1	TRBD1	NA	TRBV5-1	TGCGCCAGCAGCTTGGTGGGACAGGGGTATTTGGACACTGAAGCTTTCTTT	CASSLVGQGYLDTEAFF